These T cell receptor beta chains were read from a single sample in a study of T cell repertoires in cytomegalovirus infection. TCRdb reprocessed the reads via MiXCR and lists one record per CDR3 protein. The profile shows some 680,000 distinct CDR3 sequences, 35% of them singletons. Sequencing input: PBMCs. These receptors all come from a human donor in good health (CMV status not recorded). Some clones in this sample may be carry-over from other donors' samples. CDR3s include the opening cysteine and the closing phenylalanine or tryptophan. A D gene is named only where the DNA matches it firmly. Only part of the rows carry a size: once, few, many, or a class if the clone is expanded.

-	TRBD2	TRBV7-6	TRBJ2-3	17	CASSFPSGGSSTDTQYF	TGTGCCAGCAGCTTCCCGTCCGGGGGGTCAAGCACAGATACGCAGTATTTT
many	-	TRBV7-3	TRBJ1-3	17	CASSLKGRRSSGNTIYF	TGTGCCAGCAGCTTAAAGGGGAGGCGCTCCTCTGGAAACACCATATATTTT
few	TRBD1	TRBV28	TRBJ2-3	17	CASSLAQGAPETDTQYF	TGTGCCAGCAGTTTAGCCCAGGGGGCGCCCGAAACAGATACGCAGTATTTT
-	TRBD2	TRBV2	TRBJ2-5	14	CAKGLAGGPKTQYF	TGTGCCAAGGGACTAGCGGGGGGGCCTAAGACCCAGTACTTC
-	TRBD1	TRBV5-1	TRBJ1-2	16	CASSSTGTGGFYGYTF	TGCGCCAGCAGCTCGACCGGGACAGGGGGCTTCTATGGCTACACCTTC
few	-	TRBV27	TRBJ2-2	15	CASSFEQTGIGELFF	TGTGCCAGCAGTTTTGAACAGACCGGGATTGGGGAGCTGTTTTTT
once	-	TRBV20-1	TRBJ2-5	14	CSAKTGSLRETQYF	TGCAGTGCCAAGACTGGTAGCCTAAGAGAGACCCAGTACTTC
-	-	TRBV2	TRBJ2-4	11	CASMILNIQYF	TGTGCCAGCATGATCCTAAACATTCAGTACTTC
-	-	TRBV11-2	TRBJ1-4	16	CACSFGGGATNEKLFF	TGTGCCTGCAGCTTCGGGGGGGGTGCAACTAATGAAAAACTGTTTTTT
once	TRBD1	TRBV29-1	TRBJ1-4	13	CSVEGTGREKLFF	TGCAGCGTTGAAGGGACAGGGAGGGAAAAACTGTTTTTT
many	TRBD1	TRBV4-1	TRBJ1-2	16	CASSRRQGLFHYGYTF	TGCGCCAGCAGCCGAAGACAGGGACTGTTTCACTATGGCTACACCTTC
-	-	TRBV28	TRBJ1-5	15	CASSSPRQPNQPQHF	TGTGCCAGCAGTTCCCCCCGACAGCCCAATCAGCCCCAGCATTTT
few	-	TRBV7-9	TRBJ2-3	14	CASRPGEVTDTQYF	TGTGCCAGCAGACCGGGAGAGGTGACAGATACGCAGTATTTT
few	TRBD1	TRBV7-6	TRBJ2-4	13	CASSPRTGDIQYF	TGTGCCAGCAGCCCGAGGACAGGAGACATTCAGTACTTC
-	-	TRBV23-1	TRBJ1-4	15	CASSQWTPTNEKLFF	TGCGCCAGCAGTCAATGGACCCCAACTAATGAAAAACTGTTTTTT
many	-	TRBV19	TRBJ1-5	13	CASSIEGGQPQHF	TGTGCCAGTAGTATAGAAGGGGGTCAGCCCCAGCATTTT
-	-	TRBV28	TRBJ1-1	14	CASSFGVHGSEAFF	TGTGCCAGCAGTTTCGGGGTCCATGGATCTGAAGCTTTCTTT
-	-	TRBV10-3	TRBJ2-7	14	CAISDMGTLGEQYF	TGTGCCATCAGTGATATGGGGACACTTGGCGAGCAGTACTTC
-	-	TRBV10-3	TRBJ1-2	15	CAISEGISVNYGYTF	TGTGCCATCAGTGAGGGGATCAGCGTTAACTATGGCTACACCTTC
-	-	TRBV2	TRBJ2-1	15	CASKVEGDSYNEHFF	TGTGCCAGCAAGGTGGAGGGCGACTCCTACAATGAGCATTTCTTC
-	TRBD2	TRBV11-2	TRBJ2-3	17	CASSLWPAGSGTDTQYF	TGTGCCAGCAGCTTATGGCCAGCGGGAAGTGGGACAGATACGCAGTATTTT
-	TRBD1	TRBV19	TRBJ2-2	15	CASSGTGVNTGELFF	TGTGCCAGTAGTGGGACAGGGGTCAACACCGGGGAGCTGTTTTTT
-	-	TRBV7-9	TRBJ1-4	17	CASSLGGDSQTNEKLFF	TGTGCCAGCAGCTTAGGCGGAGACAGTCAAACTAATGAAAAACTGTTTTTT
-	TRBD2	TRBV29-1	TRBJ2-2	16	CSVEEASGGNTGELFF	TGCAGCGTTGAAGAGGCTAGCGGGGGGAACACCGGGGAGCTGTTTTTT
few	-	TRBV29-1	TRBJ2-5	12	CSVRTFGETQYF	TGCAGCGTGCGGACTTTCGGGGAGACCCAGTACTTC
-	-	TRBV14	TRBJ1-2	15	CASSQGQGRSYGYTF	TGTGCCAGCAGCCAGGGCCAGGGACGCAGCTATGGCTACACCTTC
-	-	TRBV27	TRBJ2-6	17	CASSLNPTGSGANVLTF	TGTGCCAGCAGTCTAAATCCTACAGGGTCTGGGGCCAACGTCCTGACTTTC
-	-	TRBV19	TRBJ2-2	14	CASSMRGTTGELFF	TGTGCCAGTAGTATGAGGGGAACGACCGGGGAGCTGTTTTTT
few	-	TRBV5-5	TRBJ1-2	16	CASSSNQARGAHGYTF	TGTGCCAGCAGCTCGAACCAAGCTCGGGGGGCCCATGGCTACACCTTC
many	TRBD1	TRBV6-5	TRBJ1-6	15	CASRGPGTGTPPLHF	TGTGCCAGCCGAGGACCTGGGACAGGGACGCCACCCCTCCACTTT
few	-	TRBV7-2	TRBJ2-4	15	CASSRRQFGTDIQYF	TGTGCCAGCAGCCGTAGACAGTTTGGGACGGACATTCAGTACTTC
once	-	TRBV2	TRBJ1-3	11	CATDAQNTIYF	TGTGCCACGGACGCTCAAAACACCATATATTTT
few	-	TRBV6-5	TRBJ1-2	11	CASMATDGYTF	TGTGCCAGCATGGCAACGGATGGCTACACCTTC
few	-	TRBV7-3	TRBJ2-1	12	CASSISIGEQFF	TGTGCCAGCAGCATTAGTATAGGTGAGCAGTTCTTC
-	-	TRBV5-6	TRBJ2-5	17	CASSLMGSGGSVETQYF	TGTGCCAGCAGTCTTATGGGTTCCGGGGGTAGTGTAGAGACCCAGTACTTC
many	-	TRBV19	TRBJ2-4	15	CASSTGRLAKNIQYF	TGTGCCAGTAGTACCGGCCGTCTAGCCAAAAACATTCAGTACTTC
-	TRBD2	TRBV7-9	TRBJ2-1	14	CASSLNNGRAEQFF	TGTGCCAGCAGCTTAAATAACGGGAGGGCTGAGCAGTTCTTC
few	-	TRBV28	TRBJ2-2	15	CASSLSVTNTGELFF	TGTGCCAGCAGTCTATCCGTTACGAACACCGGGGAGCTGTTTTTT